This record concerns one TCR beta chain sequence. Trimming took 1 base from V and 5 from J, leaving 11 bases between them. Germline CDR1 is MGHRA and CDR2 is YSYEKL. The CDR3 sequence is 14 residues long. The sample is drawn from a study of blood T cell repertoires in COVID-19. This table comes from immunoSEQ multiplex PCR, and its TCRdb copy is limited to in-frame clones, with some not included. The repertoire holds approximately 80,000 clones, with approximately 86% as singletons. The source material was peripheral blood. The TCR sequence derives from a middle-aged man with acute or convalescent COVID-19. V usage is TRBV4-1 and J usage is TRBJ1-2; no reliable D call. CDR3 amino acids: CASSQGSSEYGYTF. The CDR3 DNA is TGCGCCAGCAGCCAAGGATCCAGCGAGTATGGCTACACCTTC.